Below, 13 T cell receptor beta chains from the same sample are listed, as sequenced in a study of tumor-infiltrating lymphocytes in oesophageal squamous cell carcinoma. TCRdb passed the PCR reads through MiXCR, listing each CDR3 protein once. The sample records approximately 11,000 distinct CDR3 sequences, around three fifths being singletons. The sample taken for sequencing was esophageal tumor tissue. These receptors all come from a male donor with esophageal squamous cell carcinoma.

This clonotype was picked up a small number of times. The V and J genes are TRBV7-2 and TRBJ2-5; D is ambiguous. The better agreement between TRBJ2-1 and the DNA end casts doubt on the J call. The CDR3 is 15 residues long. Germline lookup yields CDR1 SGHTA and CDR2 FQGNSA. The CDR3 reads CASSLNLGRSNEQFF. CDR3 in DNA: TGTGCCAGCAGCTTAAACCTTGGACGAAGCAATGAGCAGTTCTTC.

The genes are TRBV2 and TRBJ2-3; 9 positions agree with TRBD1. The germline CDR1 and CDR2 sequences are SNHLY and FYNNEI. Trimming took 1 base from V and 4 from J; bases not matched to a gene: 3. This CDR3 comprises 15 residues. CDR3 bases: TGTGCCAGCAGTGAAGGGGACAGGGTAGCAGATACGCAGTATTTT. It yields the protein CASSEGDRVADTQYF.

This clonotype was counted once. The V gene is TRBV7-4, the J gene TRBJ2-5, with 7 bases matching TRBD2. The tail of the sequence fits TRBJ2-1 better, so the J call may be wrong. This CDR3 is 17 amino acids long. Germline loops: CDR1 SGHVT, CDR2 SQSDAQ. CDR3 in amino acids: CASSLAYDSGSYNEQFF. As DNA, the CDR3 is TGTGCCAGCAGCTTAGCCTACGATAGCGGGTCCTACAATGAGCAGTTCTTC.

CDR3 DNA: TGTGCCAGCAGCCGACGGGGGGGGGGTTCTCGCAATGAGCAGTTCTTC. Its protein is CASSRRGGGSRNEQFF. The chain joins TRBV7-3 to TRBJ2-5; 8 bases match TRBD2. Matching the DNA end better, TRBJ2-1 makes the J call doubtful. The CDR3 is made up of 16 amino acids. Germline CDR1 reads SGHTA; CDR2 reads FQGTGA.

The rearrangement links TRBV6-1 to TRBJ2-7, with D possibly being TRBD1 or TRBD2 (5 bases each). Per the germline V gene, CDR1 is MNHNS and CDR2 is SASEGT. The V and J ends lost 6 bases and 3 bases respectively, with 24 bases between them. This CDR3 is 17 amino acids long. The CDR3 DNA reads TGTGCCAGCAGCCCCACCAGGTCGGGGCTTAACAACTACGAGCAGTACTTC. It codes for CASSPTRSGLNNYEQYF.

The V call is TRBV7-2, the J call TRBJ2-7; TRBD2 matches 10 bases. Germline values: CDR1 SGHTA, CDR2 FQGNSA. The CDR3 consists of 16 residues. Trimming at V came to 4 bases and at J to 7 bases, leaving 13 bases not matched to a gene. The CDR3 region has the DNA TGTGCCAGCAGCTCGCAAACAGCGGGAGGGCCGGGGGAGCAGTACTTC. As protein: CASSSQTAGGPGEQYF.

This chain uses TRBV7-6 with TRBJ2-1; 8 positions match TRBD2. The end of the DNA aligns better with TRBJ2-7, so the J call may be wrong. The CDR3 is made up of 14 amino acids. Germline CDR1 is SGHVS and CDR2 is FNYEAQ. CDR3: CASSTGGGPYEQYF. Here the CDR3 DNA reads TGTGCCAGCAGCACGGGGGGGGGACCCTACGAGCAGTACTTC.

This chain uses TRBV7-2 with TRBJ2-7; maybe TRBD2 (6 bases). The DNA end favors TRBJ2-5, so the J call may be wrong. The CDR3 has 13 residues. Germline-derived CDR1 and CDR2 are SGHTA and FQGNSA. This chain's CDR3 is CASSLGTRETQYF. The CDR3 DNA is TGTGCCAGCAGTCTCGGGACTCGCGAGACCCAGTACTTC.

The chain employs TRBV6-4 and TRBJ2-1; D may be TRBD1 (5 bases). The end of the DNA fits TRBJ2-5 better, so the J call may be wrong. Germline CDR1 is MRHNA and CDR2 is SNTAGT. This CDR3 has 15 amino acids. CDR3 nucleotide sequence: TGTGCCAGCAGTTACGACAGCCGGCCACGAGAGACCCAGTACTTC. Amino acid sequence: CASSYDSRPRETQYF.

Note on this clonotype: This clone may be a read error of a much larger clone one base away. The CDR3 region has the DNA TGTGCCAGCAGTGGGGGCAGGGAGAACACCGGGGAGCTGTATTTT. Protein product: CASSGGRENTGELYF. The rearrangement links TRBV6-1 to TRBJ2-3; either TRBD1 or TRBD2 may supply D (5 bases each). CDR3 length equals 15 residues. Germline lookup yields CDR1 MNHNS and CDR2 SASEGT. Between the trimmed V and J ends, which lost 4 bases and 14 bases, there was a span of 25 bases.

As to this clonotype: The junction shows a germline mismatch at one end, possibly a read error. The rearrangement links TRBV5-3 to TRBJ2-4, with 14 bases fitting TRBD2. Judging by the DNA end, TRBJ2-1 fits better; the J call may be wrong. TRBV5-3 is an ORF; its function is uncertain. The CDR3 extends over 16 amino acids. Here the CDR3 DNA reads TGCGCCAGCAGCTTGGGAGGGACTAGCGGGAGAAATGAGCAGTTCTTC. It yields the protein CASSLGGTSGRNEQFF.

In its sample, this clonotype ranks as medium-sized. This chain joins TRBV19 and TRBJ2-1; D possibly corresponds to TRBD2 (6 bases). Germline V gene sequence: CDR1 LNHDA, CDR2 SQIVND (reference sequence). V lost 8 bases, J lost 7 bases, and 15 bases lay in between. This CDR3 has 13 amino acids. CDR3 region: CASGGRQGNEQFF. The CDR3 DNA reads as TGTGCCAGTGGGGGGAGGCAGGGTAATGAGCAGTTCTTC.

This clonotype was observed a handful of times. V usage is TRBV7-6 and J usage is TRBJ2-5; 14 bases are a match to TRBD2. Germline V gene lookup returns CDR1 SGHVS and CDR2 FNYEAQ. The junction had 9 bases not matched to a gene; V was cut back by 6 bases and J by 6 bases. The CDR3 length is 16 residues. The CDR3 DNA follows: TGTGCCAGCAGTCCGACAGGACTAGCGGGAGGCAAGACCCAGTACTTC. Its protein product is CASSPTGLAGGKTQYF.